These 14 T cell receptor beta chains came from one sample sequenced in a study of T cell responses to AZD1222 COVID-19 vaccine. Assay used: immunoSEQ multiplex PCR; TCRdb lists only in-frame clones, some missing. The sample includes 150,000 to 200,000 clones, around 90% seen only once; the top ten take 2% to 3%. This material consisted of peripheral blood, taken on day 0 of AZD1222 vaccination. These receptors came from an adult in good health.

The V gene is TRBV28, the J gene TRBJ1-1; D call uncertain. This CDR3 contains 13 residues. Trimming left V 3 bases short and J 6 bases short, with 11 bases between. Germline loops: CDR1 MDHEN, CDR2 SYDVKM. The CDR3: CASSLRSRPEAFF. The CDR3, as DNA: TGTGCCAGCAGTTTGAGGTCCAGGCCTGAAGCTTTCTTT. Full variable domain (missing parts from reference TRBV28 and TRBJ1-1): DVKVTQSSRYLVKRTGEKVFLECVQDMDHENMFWYRQDPGLGLRLIYFSYDVKMKEKGDIPEGYSVSREKKERFSLILESASTNQTSMYLCASSLRSRPEAFFGQGTRLTVV.

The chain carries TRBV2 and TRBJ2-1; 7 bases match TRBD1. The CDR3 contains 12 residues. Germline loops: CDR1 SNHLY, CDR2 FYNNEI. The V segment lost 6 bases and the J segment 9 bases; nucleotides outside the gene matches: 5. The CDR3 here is CASRENRGEQFF. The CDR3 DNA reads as TGTGCCAGCAGGGAGAACAGGGGTGAGCAGTTCTTC.

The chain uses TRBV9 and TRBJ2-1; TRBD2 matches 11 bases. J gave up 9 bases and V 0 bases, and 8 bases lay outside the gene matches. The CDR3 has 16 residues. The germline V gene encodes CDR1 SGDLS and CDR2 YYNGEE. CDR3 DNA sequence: TGTGCCAGCAGCGTAGTGCGTAGCGGGGGGGGAGGTGAGCAGTTCTTC. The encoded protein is CASSVVRSGGGGEQFF. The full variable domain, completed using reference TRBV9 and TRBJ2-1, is DSGVTQTPKHLITATGQRVTLRCSPRSGDLSVYWYQQSLDQGLQFLIQYYNGEERAKGNILERFSAQQFPDLHSELNLSSLELGDSALYFCASSVVRSGGGGEQFFGPGTRLTVL.

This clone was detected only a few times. DNA of the CDR3: TGTGCCAGCAGTTTTCTGGCCTACAATCAGCCCCAGCATTTT. Translating gives CASSFLAYNQPQHF. The chain links TRBV28 to TRBJ1-5; D is uncertain. V lost 3 bases, J lost 3 bases, and 9 bases lay in between. Germline CDR1 MDHEN, CDR2 SYDVKM. The CDR3 extends over 14 amino acids.

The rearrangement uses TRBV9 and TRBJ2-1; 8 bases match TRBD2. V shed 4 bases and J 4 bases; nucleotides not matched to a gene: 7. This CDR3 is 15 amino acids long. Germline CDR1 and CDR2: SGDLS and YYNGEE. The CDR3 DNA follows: TGTGCCAGCAGCTTTGGGACTAGATTGTACAATGAGCAGTTCTTC. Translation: CASSFGTRLYNEQFF.

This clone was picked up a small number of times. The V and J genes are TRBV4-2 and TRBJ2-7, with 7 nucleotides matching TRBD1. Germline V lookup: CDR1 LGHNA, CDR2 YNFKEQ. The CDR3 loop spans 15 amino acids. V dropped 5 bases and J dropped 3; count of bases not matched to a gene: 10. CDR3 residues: CASSDGTGVIYEQYF. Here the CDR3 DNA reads TGTGCCAGCAGCGACGGAACAGGGGTTATCTACGAGCAGTACTTC.

CDR3 coding DNA: TGTGCCTGGAGTGGGATTACAGGGGGCTCTGGCTACACCTTC. Translated: CAWSGITGGSGYTF. V is TRBV30 and J is TRBJ1-2; TRBD1 matches at 9 bases. Germline assignment: CDR1 GTSNPN and CDR2 SVGIG (reference sequence). There are 14 residues in the CDR3. The junction had 7 bases not matched to a gene; V was cut back by 1 base and J by 7 bases.

CDR3: CASRYRGSRTGGEAFF. The CDR3, as DNA: TGTGCCAGCAGGTACCGGGGGAGTCGGACCGGGGGTGAAGCTTTCTTT. V is TRBV6-5 and J is TRBJ1-1, with a tentative D call TRBD1 (5 bases). The V end lost 6 bases, the J end lost 7 bases, and 24 bases lay between the germline ends. Looked up from germline, CDR1 is MNHEY and CDR2 is SVGAGI. The CDR3 runs 16 residues.

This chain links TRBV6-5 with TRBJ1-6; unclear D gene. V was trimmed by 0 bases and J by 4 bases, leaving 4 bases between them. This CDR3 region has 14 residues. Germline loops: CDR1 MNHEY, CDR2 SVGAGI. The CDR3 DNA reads TGTGCCAGCAGTTACTCGGCTTATAATTCACCCCTCCACTTT. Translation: CASSYSAYNSPLHF.

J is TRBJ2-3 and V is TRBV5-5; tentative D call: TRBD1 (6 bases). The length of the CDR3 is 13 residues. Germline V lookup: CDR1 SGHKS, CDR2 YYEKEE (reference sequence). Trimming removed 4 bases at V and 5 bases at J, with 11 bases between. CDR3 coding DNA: TGTGCCAGCAGCCCCATCAGGGGAGATACGCAGTATTTT. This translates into CASSPIRGDTQYF.

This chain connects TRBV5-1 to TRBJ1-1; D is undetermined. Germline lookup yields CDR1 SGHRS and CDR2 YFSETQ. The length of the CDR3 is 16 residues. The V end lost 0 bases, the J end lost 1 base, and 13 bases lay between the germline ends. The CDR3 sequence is CASSLARVRGNTEAFF. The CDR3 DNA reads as TGCGCCAGCAGCTTGGCCCGGGTTCGGGGGAACACTGAAGCTTTCTTT.

DNA of the CDR3: TGTGCCAGCACCGACGGGATCCTATCCTACGAGCAGTACTTC. Translation: CASTDGILSYEQYF. The chain is built from TRBV2 and TRBJ2-7; weak D call: TRBD2 (5 bases). The CDR3 runs 14 residues. CDR1 is SNHLY and CDR2 is FYNNEI in the germline V gene. The germline V and J ends were trimmed by 7 bases and 1 base, with 14 bases remaining between them.

This CDR3 reads CASSLEGQPPYEQYF. DNA for the CDR3: TGTGCCAGCAGTTTAGAGGGGCAGCCTCCCTACGAGCAGTACTTC. The J gene is TRBJ2-7, the V gene TRBV28; tentatively, D is TRBD1 or TRBD2 (5 bases each). Germline V CDR1 and CDR2: MDHEN, SYDVKM. Trimming removed 2 bases from V and 2 bases from J, with 13 bases in between. The CDR3 runs to 15 residues.

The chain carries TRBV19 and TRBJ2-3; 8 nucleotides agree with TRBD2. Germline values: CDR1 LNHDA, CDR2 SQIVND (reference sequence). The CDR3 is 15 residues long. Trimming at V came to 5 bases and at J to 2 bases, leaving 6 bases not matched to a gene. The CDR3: CASSVTSGLTDTQYF. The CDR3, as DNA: TGTGCCAGTAGTGTCACTAGCGGACTCACAGATACGCAGTATTTT. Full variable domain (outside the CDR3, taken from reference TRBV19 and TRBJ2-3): DGGITQSPKYLFRKEGQNVTLSCEQNLNHDAMYWYRQDPGQGLRLIYYSQIVNDFQKGDIAEGYSVSREKKESFPLTVTSAQKNPTAFYLCASSVTSGLTDTQYFGPGTRLTVL.